The 8 T cell receptor beta chains listed next were all sequenced from one sample in a study of stem cell transplantation in POMP-related autoinflammatory disease. Only in-frame clones appear in the TCRdb table, and some are missing; sequencing was by immunoSEQ multiplex PCR. Of over 8,000 clones listed, roughly 80% are singletons. Sample: CD4+ T cells from PBMCs, taken after stem cell transplantation. Source of these receptors: a human patient with POMP-related autoinflammation and immune dysregulation (PRAID). Some T cells may be transferred from the graft donor.

The CDR3 sequence is CASSLETGTNTEAFF. The CDR3 nucleotides read TGCGCCAGCAGCTTGGAAACAGGGACGAACACTGAAGCTTTCTTT. The J gene is TRBJ1-1, the V gene TRBV5-1; D perhaps matches TRBD1 (6 bases). The CDR3 covers 15 residues. Trimming shortened V by 0 bases and J by 1 base, and 10 bases separated the two germline ends. Germline CDR1 is SGHRS and CDR2 is YFSETQ.

This chain links TRBV28 with TRBJ2-5, with 7 bases matching TRBD1. Germline values: CDR1 MDHEN, CDR2 SYDVKM. The trim removed 6 bases at V and 12 bases at J, leaving 13 bases unmatched. The CDR3 consists of 13 residues. CDR3 sequence reads: CASRGGLDLPEYF. CDR3 in DNA: TGTGCCAGCAGAGGGGGCTTAGATTTACCTGAGTACTTC.

The chain couples TRBV7-3 to TRBJ2-2; 8 bases are shared with TRBD1. The V gene end was trimmed by 2 bases and the J gene end by 5 bases; junction bases not matched to a gene: 10. The CDR3 sequence is 17 residues long. Germline CDR1 SGHTA, CDR2 FQGTGA. Here the CDR3 reads CASSLPGQGRGTGELFF. In DNA, the CDR3 is TGTGCCAGCAGCTTACCCGGACAGGGTCGGGGTACCGGGGAGCTGTTTTTT.

The chain carries TRBV11-2 and TRBJ2-1; possible D gene TRBD1, 5 bases. CDR1 is SGHAT and CDR2 is FQNNGV in the germline V gene. This CDR3 contains 11 residues. V dropped 2 bases and J dropped 9 bases, with 5 bases sitting between them. The CDR3 is CASSLRGEQFF. CDR3 coding DNA: TGTGCCAGCAGCTTAAGGGGTGAGCAGTTCTTC.

V is TRBV6-5 and J is TRBJ2-7; TRBD1 matches at 8 bases. J was trimmed by 2 bases and V by 7 bases; bases with no gene match: 4. Germline loops: CDR1 MNHEY, CDR2 SVGAGI. The CDR3 loop spans 13 amino acids. CDR3 bases: TGTGCCAGCACGAGGGACAGGCCCTACGAGCAGTACTTC. As protein: CASTRDRPYEQYF.

This chain connects TRBV6-5 to TRBJ1-1, with D perhaps TRBD1 (5 bases). The CDR3 is 15 residues long. Germline V gene lookup returns CDR1 MNHEY and CDR2 SVGAGI. Trimming shortened V by 4 bases and J by 4 bases, and 16 bases separated the two germline ends. CDR3: CASSWVRGSGTEAFF. DNA for the CDR3: TGTGCCAGCAGTTGGGTGCGGGGCTCGGGCACTGAAGCTTTCTTT.

The chain has TRBV2 and TRBJ1-3; D is ambiguous. The V gene's germline CDR1 is SNHLY and CDR2 FYNNEI. V lost 7 bases to trimming and J lost 2 bases, with 15 bases between them. CDR3 length: 15 amino acids. CDR3 nucleotides: TGTGCCAGCAAGGCTTCGACTGTCGCTGGAAACACCATATATTTT. Translation gives CASKASTVAGNTIYF.

The chain links TRBV4-1 to TRBJ2-1, with a tentative D call TRBD2 (6 bases). The CDR3 contains 17 residues. Between the trimmed V and J ends, which lost 5 bases and 0 bases, there was a span of 17 bases. Germline V gives CDR1 MGHRA, CDR2 YSYEKL. The CDR3: CASSFPRSGSSYNEQFF. CDR3 coding DNA: TGCGCCAGCAGCTTCCCCCGGTCCGGGAGCTCCTACAATGAGCAGTTCTTC.